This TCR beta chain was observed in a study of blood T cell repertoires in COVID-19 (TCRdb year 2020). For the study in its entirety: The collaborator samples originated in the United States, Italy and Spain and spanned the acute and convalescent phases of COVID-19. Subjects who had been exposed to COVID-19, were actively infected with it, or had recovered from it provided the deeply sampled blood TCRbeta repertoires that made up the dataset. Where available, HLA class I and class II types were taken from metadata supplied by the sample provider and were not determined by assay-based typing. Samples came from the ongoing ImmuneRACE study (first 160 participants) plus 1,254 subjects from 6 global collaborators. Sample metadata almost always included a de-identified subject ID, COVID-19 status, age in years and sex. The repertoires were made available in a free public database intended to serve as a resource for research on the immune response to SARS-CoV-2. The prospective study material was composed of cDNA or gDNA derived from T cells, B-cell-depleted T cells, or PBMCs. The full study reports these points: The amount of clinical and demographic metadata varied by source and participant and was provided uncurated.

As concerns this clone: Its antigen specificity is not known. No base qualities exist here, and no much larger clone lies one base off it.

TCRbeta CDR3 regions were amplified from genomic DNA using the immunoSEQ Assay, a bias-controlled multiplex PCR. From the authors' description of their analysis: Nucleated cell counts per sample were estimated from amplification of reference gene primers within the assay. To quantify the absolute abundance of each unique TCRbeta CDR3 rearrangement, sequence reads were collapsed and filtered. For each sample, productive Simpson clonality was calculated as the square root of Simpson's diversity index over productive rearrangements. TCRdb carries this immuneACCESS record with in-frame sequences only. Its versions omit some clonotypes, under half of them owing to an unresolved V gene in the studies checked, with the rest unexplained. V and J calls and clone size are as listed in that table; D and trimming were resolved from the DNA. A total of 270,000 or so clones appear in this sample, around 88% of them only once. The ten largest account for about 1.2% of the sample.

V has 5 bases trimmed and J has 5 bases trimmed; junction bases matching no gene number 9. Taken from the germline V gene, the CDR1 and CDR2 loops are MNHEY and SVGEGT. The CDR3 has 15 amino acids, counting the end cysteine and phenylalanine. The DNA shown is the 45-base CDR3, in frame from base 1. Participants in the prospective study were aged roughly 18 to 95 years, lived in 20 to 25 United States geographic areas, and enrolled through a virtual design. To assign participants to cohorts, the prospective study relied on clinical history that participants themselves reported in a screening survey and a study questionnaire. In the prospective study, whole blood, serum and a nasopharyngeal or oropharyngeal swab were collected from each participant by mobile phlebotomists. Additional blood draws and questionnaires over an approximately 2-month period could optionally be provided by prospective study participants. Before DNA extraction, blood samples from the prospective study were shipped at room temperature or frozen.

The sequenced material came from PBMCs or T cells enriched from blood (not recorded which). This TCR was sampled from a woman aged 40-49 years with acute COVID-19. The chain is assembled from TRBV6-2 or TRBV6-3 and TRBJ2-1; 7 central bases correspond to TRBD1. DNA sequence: TGTGCCAGCAGTCCAGGCCATACAGGGGACAATGAGCAGTTCTTC. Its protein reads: CASSPGHTGDNEQFF.